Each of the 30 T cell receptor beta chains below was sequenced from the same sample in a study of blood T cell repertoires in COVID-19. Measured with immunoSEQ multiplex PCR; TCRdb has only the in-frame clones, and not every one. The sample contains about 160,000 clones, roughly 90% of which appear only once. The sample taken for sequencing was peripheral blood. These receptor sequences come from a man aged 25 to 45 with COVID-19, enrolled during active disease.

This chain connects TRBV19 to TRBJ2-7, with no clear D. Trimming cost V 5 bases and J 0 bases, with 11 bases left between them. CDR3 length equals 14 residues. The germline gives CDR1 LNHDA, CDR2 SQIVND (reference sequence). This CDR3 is CASSFRVSSYEQYF. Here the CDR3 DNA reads TGTGCCAGTAGTTTCCGAGTTAGCTCCTACGAGCAGTACTTC.

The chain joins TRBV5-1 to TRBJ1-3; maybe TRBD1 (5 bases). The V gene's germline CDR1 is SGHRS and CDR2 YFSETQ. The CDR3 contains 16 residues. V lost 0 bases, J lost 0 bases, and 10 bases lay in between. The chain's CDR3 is CASSLAGGLSGNTIYF. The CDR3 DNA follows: TGCGCCAGCAGCTTGGCCGGGGGTCTCTCTGGAAACACCATATATTTT.

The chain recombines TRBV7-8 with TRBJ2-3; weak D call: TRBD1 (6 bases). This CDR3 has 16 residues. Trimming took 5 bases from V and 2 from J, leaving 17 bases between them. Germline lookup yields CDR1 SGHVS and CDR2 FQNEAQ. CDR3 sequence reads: CASSTPRGGSTDTQYF. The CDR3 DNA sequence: TGTGCCAGCAGCACGCCCAGGGGCGGATCCACAGATACGCAGTATTTT.

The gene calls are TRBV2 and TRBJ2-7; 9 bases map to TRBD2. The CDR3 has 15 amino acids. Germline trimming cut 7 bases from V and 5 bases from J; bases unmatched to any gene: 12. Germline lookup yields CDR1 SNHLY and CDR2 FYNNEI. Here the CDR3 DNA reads TGTGCCAGCATTCCCTTAGCGGGAGATCGGGACGAGCAGTACTTC. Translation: CASIPLAGDRDEQYF.

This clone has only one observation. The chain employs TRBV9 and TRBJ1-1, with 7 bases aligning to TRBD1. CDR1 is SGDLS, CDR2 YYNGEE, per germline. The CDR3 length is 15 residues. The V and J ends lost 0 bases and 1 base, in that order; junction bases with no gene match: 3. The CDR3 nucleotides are TGTGCCAGCAGCGTAGATGGACAGGCGAACACTGAAGCTTTCTTT. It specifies CASSVDGQANTEAFF.

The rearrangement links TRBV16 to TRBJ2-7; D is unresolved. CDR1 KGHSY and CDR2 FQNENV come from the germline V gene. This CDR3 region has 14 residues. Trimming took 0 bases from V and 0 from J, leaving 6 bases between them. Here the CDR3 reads CASSQSASSYEQYF. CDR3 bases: TGTGCCAGCAGCCAATCGGCCAGCTCCTACGAGCAGTACTTC.

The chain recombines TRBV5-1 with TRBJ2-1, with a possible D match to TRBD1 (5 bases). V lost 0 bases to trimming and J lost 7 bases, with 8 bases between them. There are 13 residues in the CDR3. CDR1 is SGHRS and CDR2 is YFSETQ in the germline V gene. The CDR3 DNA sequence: TGCGCCAGCAGCTTGGTTCCAGGGAATGAGCAGTTCTTC. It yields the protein CASSLVPGNEQFF.

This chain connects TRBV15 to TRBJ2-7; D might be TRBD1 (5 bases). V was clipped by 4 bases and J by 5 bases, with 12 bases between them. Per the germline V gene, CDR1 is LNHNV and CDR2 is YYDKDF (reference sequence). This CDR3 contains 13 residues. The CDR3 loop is CATSTGKSDEQYF. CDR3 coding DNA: TGTGCCACCAGCACAGGGAAAAGTGACGAGCAGTACTTC.

Written as DNA, the CDR3 is TGTGCCAGCAGCAAGGGACAGGGGGCTTACGAGCAGTACTTC. Its translation is CASSKGQGAYEQYF. The rearrangement links TRBV7-2 to TRBJ2-7; 12 nucleotides agree with TRBD1. The ends lost 5 bases at V and 4 bases at J; junction bases unmatched: 3. The germline CDR1 and CDR2 sequences are SGHTA and FQGNSA. The CDR3 runs to 14 residues.

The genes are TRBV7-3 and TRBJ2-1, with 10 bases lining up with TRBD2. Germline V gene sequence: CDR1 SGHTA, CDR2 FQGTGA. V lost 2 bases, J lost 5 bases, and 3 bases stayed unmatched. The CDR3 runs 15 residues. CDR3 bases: TGTGCCAGCAGCTTAGGAGCGGGAGGGCACAATGAGCAGTTCTTC. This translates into CASSLGAGGHNEQFF.

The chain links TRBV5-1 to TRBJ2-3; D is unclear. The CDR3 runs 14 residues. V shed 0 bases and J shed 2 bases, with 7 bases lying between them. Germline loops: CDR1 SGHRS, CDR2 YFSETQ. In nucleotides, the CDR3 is TGCGCCAGCAGCTTGGTCCTTTACACAGATACGCAGTATTTT. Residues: CASSLVLYTDTQYF.

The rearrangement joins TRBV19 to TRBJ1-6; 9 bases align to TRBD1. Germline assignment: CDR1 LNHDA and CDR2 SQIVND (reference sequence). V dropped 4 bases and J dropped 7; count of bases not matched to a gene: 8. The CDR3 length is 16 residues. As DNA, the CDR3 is TGTGCCAGTAGTACCACAGGGGGCCGTGGGAATTCACCCCTCCACTTT. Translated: CASSTTGGRGNSPLHF.

In nucleotides, the CDR3 is TGTGCCAGCAGTCACCCGCGGGGGTTGAACACTGAAGCTTTCTTT. Encoded protein: CASSHPRGLNTEAFF. The genes are TRBV28 and TRBJ1-1; possibly TRBD1 for D (5 bases). CDR3 size: 15 residues. CDR1 is MDHEN and CDR2 is SYDVKM in the germline V gene. V was pared by 5 bases and J by 0 bases, with 13 bases between.

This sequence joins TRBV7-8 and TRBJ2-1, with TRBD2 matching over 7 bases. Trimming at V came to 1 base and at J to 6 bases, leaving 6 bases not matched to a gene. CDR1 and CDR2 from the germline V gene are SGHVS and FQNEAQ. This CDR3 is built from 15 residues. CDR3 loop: CASSLVPGGGNEQFF. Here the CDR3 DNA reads TGTGCCAGCAGCTTAGTACCGGGAGGCGGCAATGAGCAGTTCTTC.

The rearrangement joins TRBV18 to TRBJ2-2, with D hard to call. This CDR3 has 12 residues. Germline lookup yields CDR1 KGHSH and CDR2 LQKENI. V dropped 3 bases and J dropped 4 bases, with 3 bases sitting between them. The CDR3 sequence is CASSPSTGELFF. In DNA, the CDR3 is TGTGCCAGCTCACCGAGCACCGGGGAGCTGTTTTTT.

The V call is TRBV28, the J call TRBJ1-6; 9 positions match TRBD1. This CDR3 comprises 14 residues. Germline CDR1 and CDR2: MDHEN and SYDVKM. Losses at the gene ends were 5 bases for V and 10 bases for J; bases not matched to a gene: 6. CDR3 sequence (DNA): TGTGCCAGCAGTGGCTGGACAGGGGACTCACCCCTCCACTTT. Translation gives CASSGWTGDSPLHF.

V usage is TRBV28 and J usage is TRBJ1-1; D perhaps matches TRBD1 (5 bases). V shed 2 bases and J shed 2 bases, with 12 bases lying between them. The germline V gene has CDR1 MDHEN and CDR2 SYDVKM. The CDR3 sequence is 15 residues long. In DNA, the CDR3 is TGTGCCAGCAGTTTAGGCGGGGCGGGAAACACTGAAGCTTTCTTT. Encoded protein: CASSLGGAGNTEAFF.

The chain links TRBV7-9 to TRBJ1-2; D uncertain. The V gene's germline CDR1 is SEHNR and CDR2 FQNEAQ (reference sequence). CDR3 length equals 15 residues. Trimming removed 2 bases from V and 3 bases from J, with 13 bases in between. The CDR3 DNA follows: TGTGCCAGCAGCTTACTCCAGGAGGACTACTATGGCTACACCTTC. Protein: CASSLLQEDYYGYTF.

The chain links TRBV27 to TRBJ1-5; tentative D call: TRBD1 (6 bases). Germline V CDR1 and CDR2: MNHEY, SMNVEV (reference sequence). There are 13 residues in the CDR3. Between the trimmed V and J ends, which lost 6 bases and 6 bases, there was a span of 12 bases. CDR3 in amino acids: CASSNRAGQPQHF. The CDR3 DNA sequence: TGTGCCAGCAGCAACAGGGCGGGTCAGCCCCAGCATTTT.

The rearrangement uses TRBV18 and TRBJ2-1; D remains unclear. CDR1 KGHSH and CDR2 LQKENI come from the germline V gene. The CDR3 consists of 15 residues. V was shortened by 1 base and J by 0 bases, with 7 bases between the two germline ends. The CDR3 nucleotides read TGTGCCAGCTCACCACTACAGCCCTCCTACAATGAGCAGTTCTTC. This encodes CASSPLQPSYNEQFF.

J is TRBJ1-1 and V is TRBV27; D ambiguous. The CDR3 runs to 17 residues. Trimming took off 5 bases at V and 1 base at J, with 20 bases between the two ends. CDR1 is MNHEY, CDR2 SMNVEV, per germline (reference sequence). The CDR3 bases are TGTGCCAGCAGTGCCCATTGGAGACTTCCATCGAACACTGAAGCTTTCTTT. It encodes CASSAHWRLPSNTEAFF.

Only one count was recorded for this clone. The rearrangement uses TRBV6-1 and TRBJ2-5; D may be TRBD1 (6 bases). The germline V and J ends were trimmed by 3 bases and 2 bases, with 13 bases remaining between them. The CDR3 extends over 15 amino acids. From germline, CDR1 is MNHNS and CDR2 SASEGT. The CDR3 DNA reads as TGTGCCAGCAGTGATCTGACAGGCCTGCAAGAGACCCAGTACTTC. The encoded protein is CASSDLTGLQETQYF.

CDR3 sequence: CASSTDDRGNTEAFF. CDR3 DNA: TGTGCCAGTAGTACCGATGACAGGGGAAACACTGAAGCTTTCTTT. The chain links TRBV19 to TRBJ1-1, with 8 bases aligning to TRBD1. The V gene end was trimmed by 4 bases and the J gene end by 2 bases; junction bases not matched to a gene: 6. Looked up from germline, CDR1 is LNHDA and CDR2 is SQIVND (reference sequence). The CDR3 sequence is 15 residues long.

CDR3 residues: CSVERRYGETQYF. The CDR3 nucleotides are TGCAGCGTTGAACGGAGGTATGGGGAGACCCAGTACTTC. The V and J genes are TRBV29-1 and TRBJ2-5, with D possibly matching TRBD2 (5 bases). In germline, CDR1 is SQVTM, CDR2 ANQGSEA. Deletions cut 2 bases from V and 5 bases from J, with 12 bases between. The CDR3 consists of 13 residues.

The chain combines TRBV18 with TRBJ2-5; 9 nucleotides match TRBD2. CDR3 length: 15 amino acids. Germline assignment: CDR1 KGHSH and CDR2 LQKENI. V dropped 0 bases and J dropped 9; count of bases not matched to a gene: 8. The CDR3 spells CASSPPGLADTSQYF. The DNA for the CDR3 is TGTGCCAGCTCACCACCGGGACTAGCCGACACGTCCCAGTACTTC.

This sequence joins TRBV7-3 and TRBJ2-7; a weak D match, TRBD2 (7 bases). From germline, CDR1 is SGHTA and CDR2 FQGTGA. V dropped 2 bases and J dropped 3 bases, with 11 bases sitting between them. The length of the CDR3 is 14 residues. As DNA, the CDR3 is TGTGCCAGCAGCTTAGGGGGGGCCGGCTACGAGCAGTACTTC. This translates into CASSLGGAGYEQYF.

The CDR3 region is CASSSPPGTLVHGYTF. DNA for the CDR3: TGTGCCAGCAGCTCGCCCCCCGGGACATTAGTTCATGGCTACACCTTC. The chain couples TRBV11-2 to TRBJ1-2, with D possibly matching TRBD1 (6 bases). Per germline, CDR1 SGHAT and CDR2 FQNNGV. The CDR3 extends over 16 amino acids. Trimming left V 4 bases short and J 6 bases short, with 21 bases between.

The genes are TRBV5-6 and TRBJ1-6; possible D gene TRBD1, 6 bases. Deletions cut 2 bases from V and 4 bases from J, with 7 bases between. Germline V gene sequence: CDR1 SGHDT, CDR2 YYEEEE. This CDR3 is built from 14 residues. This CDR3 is CASSFDRYNSPLHF. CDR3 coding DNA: TGTGCCAGCAGCTTTGACAGGTATAATTCACCCCTCCACTTT.

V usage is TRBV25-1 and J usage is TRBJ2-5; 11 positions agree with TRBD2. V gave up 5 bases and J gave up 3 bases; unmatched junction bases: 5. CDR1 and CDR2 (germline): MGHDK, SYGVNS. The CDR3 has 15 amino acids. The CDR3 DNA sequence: TGTGCCAGCAGTTCTCTTAGCGGGGGGGAAGAGACCCAGTACTTC. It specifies CASSSLSGGEETQYF.

The DNA of the CDR3 is TGTGCCAGCAGTTACTCGAGAGGCCTAAACTATGGCTACACCTTC. Translation: CASSYSRGLNYGYTF. The chain has TRBV6-5 and TRBJ1-2; D remains ambiguous. Germline-derived CDR1 and CDR2 are MNHEY and SVGAGI. The CDR3 extends over 15 amino acids. V lost 0 bases and J lost 2, with 10 bases in between.